The 15 T cell receptor beta chains below were found in one sample sequenced in a study of blood T cells in healthy people across ages (dated by TCRdb to between 2015 and 2016). Library creation used 5' RACE. The sample was run on an Illumina HiSeq 2500. A second about 7 to 12 cycle PCR used a sample-barcoded 5' primer and a J-beta primer mix. The public reads were reanalyzed by TCRdb: fastp trimming at Q25, MiXCR alignment, in-frame beta chains only. Identical CDR3 proteins give one entry, which carries the most common genes and DNA. Present in this sample are under 800,000 distinct CDR3 sequences, approximately 43% of which were seen just once. Roughly 19% of the sample lies in the top ten. The material sequenced was blood. These receptors were taken from a woman aged 60-75 years in good health.

Only a few counts were recorded for this clonotype. This chain connects TRBV20-1 to TRBJ2-3; no definite D call. The CDR3 is 14 residues long. Trimming stripped 6 bases from V and 0 bases from J, with 13 bases between. CDR1 and CDR2 (germline): DFQATT, SNEGSKA (reference sequence). The DNA for the CDR3 is TGCAGTGCCCAGGACGGTGCTAGCACAGATACGCAGTATTTT. Its protein is CSAQDGASTDTQYF.

The table lists this clonotype with many counts. The gene calls are TRBV4-2 and TRBJ2-1, with TRBD2 matching 9 bases. Germline trimming cut 4 bases from V and 2 bases from J; bases unmatched to any gene: 3. The length of the CDR3 is 15 residues. The germline V gene encodes CDR1 LGHNA and CDR2 YNFKEQ. In DNA, the CDR3 is TGTGCCAGCAGCCCCGTAGCGGGGGCCTACAATGAGCAGTTCTTC. Protein: CASSPVAGAYNEQFF.

The chain employs TRBV6-5 and TRBJ2-1; 9 positions match TRBD1. Germline V gives CDR1 MNHEY, CDR2 SVGAGI. CDR3 length equals 19 residues. Losses at the gene ends were 0 bases for V and 4 bases for J; bases not matched to a gene: 13. The CDR3 DNA reads TGTGCCAGCAGTTACTCTCTCAGGACAGGGGATAAAGTTTACAATGAGCAGTTCTTC. Translation gives CASSYSLRTGDKVYNEQFF.

This chain uses TRBV12-3 or TRBV12-4 with TRBJ1-4; 11 nucleotides agree with TRBD1. This CDR3 has 16 amino acids. Losses at the gene ends were 6 bases for V and 4 bases for J; bases not matched to a gene: 7. CDR3 amino acids: CASRSDRGHGNEKLFF. The DNA of the CDR3 is TGTGCCAGCAGGTCGGACAGGGGGCATGGTAATGAAAAACTGTTTTTT.

Concerning this clonotype itself: One base away lies a much larger clone, so this may be a sequencing read error. V usage is TRBV7-2 and J usage is TRBJ2-5; the D is unclear. Trimming removed 5 bases at V and 4 bases at J, with 20 bases between. Germline CDR1 reads SGHTA; CDR2 reads FQGNSA. The CDR3 totals 16 residues. The CDR3 sequence is CASSATRTAYGETQYF. CDR3 coding DNA: TGTGCCAGCAGCGCAACCAGGACCGCCTACGGAGAGACCCAGTACTTC.

This clonotype has a handful of counts. The rearrangement joins TRBV28 to TRBJ1-1; D is undetermined. The CDR3 sequence is 12 residues long. Germline-derived CDR1 and CDR2 are MDHEN and SYDVKM. V lost 2 bases to trimming and J lost 5 bases, with 6 bases between them. CDR3 DNA: TGTGCCAGCAGTTTAAGGCGGACTGAAGCTTTCTTT. The encoded protein is CASSLRRTEAFF. Looking up the rest from reference TRBV28 and TRBJ1-1 gives the full variable domain: DVKVTQSSRYLVKRTGEKVFLECVQDMDHENMFWYRQDPGLGLRLIYFSYDVKMKEKGDIPEGYSVSREKKERFSLILESASTNQTSMYLCASSLRRTEAFFGQGTRLTVV.

Regarding this clonotype: With a much larger clone just one base away, this may be a read error. The chain recombines TRBV27 with TRBJ2-1; D call uncertain. CDR3 length: 13 residues. The germline gives CDR1 MNHEY, CDR2 SMNVEV (reference sequence). Here the CDR3 DNA reads TGTACCAGCAGCTTTGCCAGAGGCCATGAGCAGTTCTTC. This encodes CTSSFARGHEQFF.

This sequence joins TRBV7-2 and TRBJ2-7; the D gene is possibly TRBD1 (6 bases). Germline-derived CDR1 and CDR2 are SGHTA and FQGNSA. The CDR3 contains 14 residues. Trimming removed 1 base from V and 8 bases from J, with 15 bases in between. The CDR3: CASSLVPGAFKQYF. The CDR3 region has the DNA TGTGCCAGCAGCTTAGTCCCAGGGGCGTTTAAGCAGTACTTC.

The CDR3 region is CASSVEGRGANEQFF. The CDR3 nucleotides read TGTGCCAGCAGCGTAGAGGGCAGGGGCGCCAATGAGCAGTTCTTC. The chain employs TRBV9 and TRBJ2-1, with D perhaps TRBD1 (6 bases). Germline CDR1 and CDR2: SGDLS and YYNGEE. The CDR3 totals 15 residues. Trimming took off 0 bases at V and 6 bases at J, with 13 bases between the two ends. Supplemented by reference TRBV9 and TRBJ2-1, the full variable domain reads DSGVTQTPKHLITATGQRVTLRCSPRSGDLSVYWYQQSLDQGLQFLIQYYNGEERAKGNILERFSAQQFPDLHSELNLSSLELGDSALYFCASSVEGRGANEQFFGPGTRLTVL.

This clonotype was counted only a few times. V and J are TRBV29-1 and TRBJ2-1; no definite D call. CDR1 is SQVTM, CDR2 ANQGSEA, per germline. Trimming took 5 bases from V and 13 from J, leaving 21 bases between them. The CDR3 totals 13 residues. CDR3 residues: CSVPGVGEETQFF. The CDR3 DNA follows: TGCAGCGTTCCCGGCGTGGGCGAGGAGACCCAGTTCTTC.

CDR3 region: CASSPRLAYQETQYF. Here the CDR3 DNA reads TGTGCCAGCAGCCCCCGTCTAGCGTACCAAGAGACCCAGTACTTC. The J gene is TRBJ2-5, the V gene TRBV9; a weak D match, TRBD2 (6 bases). Per the germline V gene, CDR1 is SGDLS and CDR2 is YYNGEE. The CDR3 has 15 amino acids. Trimming cost V 4 bases and J 0 bases, with 13 bases left between them.

The chain uses TRBV5-5 and TRBJ1-5; 10 bases are shared with TRBD1. This CDR3 region has 17 residues. Germline V gene sequence: CDR1 SGHKS, CDR2 YYEKEE (reference sequence). The V segment lost 4 bases and the J segment 6 bases; nucleotides outside the gene matches: 13. The CDR3 region has the DNA TGTGCCAGCAGCATGACAGGGGGCGCTGGGAATCTTCAGCCCCAGCATTTT. Amino acids: CASSMTGGAGNLQPQHF.

This clonotype was seen a few times. This rearrangement joins TRBV6-1 to TRBJ2-7; 11 bases fit TRBD2. Germline V gene sequence: CDR1 MNHNS, CDR2 SASEGT. CDR3 length: 15 amino acids. V shed 6 bases and J 0 bases; nucleotides not matched to a gene: 4. The chain's CDR3 is CASSQLAGDSYEQYF. CDR3 nucleotide sequence: TGTGCCAGCAGCCAACTAGCGGGGGACTCCTACGAGCAGTACTTC.

Turning to this clonotype: Mismatch with germline at one junction end may stem from a read error. V usage is TRBV5-5 and J usage is TRBJ1-2; D is unresolved. Germline CDR1 and CDR2: SGHKS and YYEKEE (reference sequence). There are 13 residues in the CDR3. The CDR3 sequence is CVSSLARGYGYTF. CDR3 bases: TGTGTCAGCAGCTTGGCCCGGGGTTATGGCTACACCTTC.

The genes are TRBV7-9 and TRBJ2-7, with 7 bases aligning to TRBD2. Germline loops: CDR1 SEHNR, CDR2 FQNEAQ (reference sequence). J was trimmed by 4 bases and V by 2 bases; bases with no gene match: 5. The CDR3 sequence is 14 residues long. The CDR3: CASSLSGRRYEQYF. DNA for the CDR3: TGTGCCAGCAGCTTATCCGGGAGGAGGTACGAGCAGTACTTC.